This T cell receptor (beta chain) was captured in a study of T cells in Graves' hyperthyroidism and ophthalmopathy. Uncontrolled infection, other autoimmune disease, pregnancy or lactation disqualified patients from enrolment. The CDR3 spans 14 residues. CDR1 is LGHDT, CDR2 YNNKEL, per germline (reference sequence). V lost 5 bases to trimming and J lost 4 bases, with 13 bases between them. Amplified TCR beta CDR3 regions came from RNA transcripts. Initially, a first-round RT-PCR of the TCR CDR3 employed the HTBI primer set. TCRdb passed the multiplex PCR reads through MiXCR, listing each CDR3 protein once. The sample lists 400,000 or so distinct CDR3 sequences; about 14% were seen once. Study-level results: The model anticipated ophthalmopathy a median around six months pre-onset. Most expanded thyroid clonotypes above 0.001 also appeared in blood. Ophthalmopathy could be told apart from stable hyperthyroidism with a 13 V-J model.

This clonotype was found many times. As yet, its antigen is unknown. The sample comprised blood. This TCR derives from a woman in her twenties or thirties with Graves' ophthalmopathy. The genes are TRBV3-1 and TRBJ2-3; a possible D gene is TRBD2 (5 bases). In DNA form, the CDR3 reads TGTGCCAGCAGCGCGGGCCCCCCGCCAGATACGCAGTATTTT. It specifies CASSAGPPPDTQYF.